This T cell receptor beta chain was found in a study of T cell clones after liver transplantation. Study-wide background: Blood was drawn pre-transplant, before withdrawal, and after full or failed withdrawal.

Unstimulated PBMCs were sorted into CD3+CD4+ and CD3+CD8+ populations. Study-wide results and limits: Post-transplant time points were not standardized, so conclusions are preliminary. In two subjects, few donor cells limited the measurable donor-reactive repertoire.

Profiled with immunoSEQ multiplex PCR; TCRdb holds only in-frame clones, not every one. The data show around 13,000 clones, roughly four fifths seen once. Turning to this clone: Its antigen is still unknown.

Trimming shortened V by 3 bases and J by 3 bases, and 12 bases separated the two germline ends. The V gene's germline CDR1 is LNHDA and CDR2 SQIVND (reference sequence). The CDR3 is 14 amino acids. The sequence was obtained from a human patient who received a liver transplant. The graft donor may be the source of some T cells. This sequence joins TRBV19 and TRBJ2-7; D may correspond to TRBD1 or TRBD2 (6 bases each). This specimen was CD8+ T cells from blood, taken at the 22-month timepoint. The DNA of the CDR3 is TGTGCCAGTAGTATGGGGGCGGGGAGCTACGAGCAGTACTTC. Encoded protein: CASSMGAGSYEQYF.